These 31 T cell receptor beta chains were all obtained from the same sample, sequenced in a study of shared clonotypes between healthy human individuals. Data came from immunoSEQ multiplex PCR; TCRdb stores just in-frame clones and leaves some out. The sample lists fewer than 1.4 million clones; 78% were seen once. The sample was memory CD4+ T cells from PBMCs. Subset denoted: CD45RA-negative fraction. The receptors originated from a man aged 18 to 30 in good health. Some clones in this sample may be carry-over from other donors' samples.

This clone was picked up one time. The chain couples TRBV11-2 to TRBJ2-5, with D possibly being TRBD2 (5 bases). Trimming removed 5 bases from V and 5 bases from J, with 15 bases in between. The CDR3 loop spans 14 amino acids. Germline V gene lookup returns CDR1 SGHAT and CDR2 FQNNGV. CDR3 loop: CASSAETGIETQYF. The DNA for the CDR3 is TGTGCCAGCAGCGCAGAGACGGGGATCGAGACCCAGTACTTC.

The chain employs TRBV27 and TRBJ2-1; D not resolved. Germline values: CDR1 MNHEY, CDR2 SMNVEV (reference sequence). Deletions cut 1 base from V and 9 bases from J, with 4 bases between. The CDR3 contains 11 residues. Here the CDR3 reads CASSLLGEQFF. As DNA, the CDR3 is TGTGCCAGCAGTTTATTAGGTGAGCAGTTCTTC.

The J gene is TRBJ1-5, the V gene TRBV28; unclear D gene. The CDR3 extends over 15 amino acids. V shed 5 bases and J shed 6 bases, with 17 bases lying between them. Germline V gene sequence: CDR1 MDHEN, CDR2 SYDVKM. Here the CDR3 DNA reads TGTGCCAGCAGTGTGCCCGTGGGGTTGAGTCAGCCCCAGCATTTT. It yields the protein CASSVPVGLSQPQHF.

This sequence joins TRBV20-1 and TRBJ2-1; 8 bases map to TRBD1. V shed 6 bases and J 15 bases; nucleotides not matched to a gene: 10. Germline CDR1 is DFQATT and CDR2 is SNEGSKA (reference sequence). The CDR3 runs to 11 residues. The CDR3 nucleotides are TGCAGTGCCAACACGGGACAGGTTTCGTTCTTC. Its translation: CSANTGQVSFF.

This sequence joins TRBV7-8 and TRBJ2-7, with D possibly matching TRBD2 (6 bases). The germline CDR1 and CDR2 sequences are SGHVS and FQNEAQ. This CDR3 region has 13 residues. V was clipped by 5 bases and J by 3 bases, with 11 bases between them. CDR3 sequence: CASSPPGSYEQYF. The CDR3 bases are TGTGCCAGCAGCCCTCCCGGGAGCTACGAGCAGTACTTC.

This clone appeared a few times. The chain couples TRBV4-2 to TRBJ2-3; possible D gene TRBD1, 7 bases. Trimming cost V 4 bases and J 2 bases, with 13 bases left between them. CDR1 LGHNA and CDR2 YNFKEQ come from the germline V gene. This CDR3 has 15 residues. The CDR3 region has the DNA TGTGCCAGCAGCCCCCAGGGGGGAACCACAGATACGCAGTATTTT. It yields the protein CASSPQGGTTDTQYF.

V gene TRBV6-1 combines with J gene TRBJ2-3; either TRBD1 or TRBD2 may fit D (5 bases each). This CDR3 spans 14 amino acids. The germline CDR1 and CDR2 sequences are MNHNS and SASEGT. V was pared by 6 bases and J by 1 base, with 11 bases between. This CDR3 is CASRPMGGTDTQYF. CDR3 nucleotides: TGTGCCAGCAGGCCCATGGGGGGCACAGATACGCAGTATTTT.

This sequence joins TRBV4-1 and TRBJ1-4; the D is unclear. There are 16 residues in the CDR3. Germline V gene lookup returns CDR1 MGHRA and CDR2 YSYEKL. V was clipped by 4 bases and J by 3 bases, with 15 bases between them. This CDR3 reads CASSPVGNRANEKLFF. The CDR3 DNA follows: TGCGCCAGCAGCCCAGTGGGGAATAGAGCTAATGAAAAACTGTTTTTT.

The chain carries TRBV6-1 and TRBJ1-1, with TRBD1 matching 7 bases. This CDR3 is 14 amino acids long. V lost 9 bases to trimming and J lost 0 bases; unmatched junction nucleotides: 7. Germline V lookup: CDR1 MNHNS, CDR2 SASEGT. CDR3 region: CASIIGQVNTEAFF. As DNA, the CDR3 is TGTGCCAGTATTATAGGACAGGTGAACACTGAAGCTTTCTTT.

CDR3 DNA sequence: TGTGCCAGCAGTGAGGGACTAGCGGGAGAAAGGCATGAGCAGTTCTTC. Translating gives CASSEGLAGERHEQFF. The chain combines TRBV2 with TRBJ2-1; 14 nucleotides match TRBD2. With 3 bases clipped from V and 8 bases from J, the junction kept 6 bases outside the gene matches. The CDR3 runs 16 residues. Germline CDR1 is SNHLY and CDR2 is FYNNEI.

Turning to this clone: The conserved final phenylalanine or tryptophan is absent from the CDR3, which likely points to a read error. The rearrangement links TRBV9 to TRBJ2-7; the match to TRBD1 covers 9 bases. Germline CDR1 and CDR2: SGDLS and YYNGEE. Trimming removed 5 bases from V and 0 bases from J; junction bases left unmatched: 12. The CDR3 spans 17 residues. The DNA for the CDR3 is TGTGCCAGCAGTCAGAGCGCAGGGACAGGGCCCTCCTACGAGCAGTACCTC. Encoded protein: CASSQSAGTGPSYEQYL.

The table lists this clone with a few counts. Other DNA variants within this sample encode the same CDR3. The genes are TRBV6-5 and TRBJ1-1, with D perhaps matching TRBD1 (6 bases). Trimming cost V 6 bases and J 3 bases, with 14 bases left between them. Germline V CDR1 and CDR2: MNHEY, SVGAGI. This CDR3 is built from 14 residues. This CDR3 reads CASSKQGRDTEAFF. DNA of the CDR3: TGTGCCAGCAGCAAACAGGGTAGGGACACTGAAGCTTTCTTT.

The chain is built from TRBV5-1 and TRBJ2-5, with 10 bases that match TRBD2. After removal of 0 bases from V and 6 bases from J, the junction contained 5 bases not matched to a gene. The CDR3 has 15 amino acids. The V gene's germline CDR1 is SGHRS and CDR2 YFSETQ. The CDR3 DNA sequence: TGCGCCAGCAGCTTGGTAACTAGCGGGATGAAGACCCAGTACTTC. It is translated as CASSLVTSGMKTQYF. The full variable domain, with the rest looked up from reference TRBV5-1 and TRBJ2-5, is KAGVTQTPRYLIKTRGQQVTLSCSPISGHRSVSWYQQTPGQGLQFLFEYFSETQRNKGNFPGRFSGRQFSNSRSEMNVSTLELGDSALYLCASSLVTSGMKTQYFGPGTRLLVL.

This clone was seen many times. The chain couples TRBV18 to TRBJ1-1; no clear D gene. Germline assignment: CDR1 KGHSH and CDR2 LQKENI. Trimming took off 1 base at V and 7 bases at J, with 10 bases between the two ends. This CDR3 contains 13 residues. The CDR3 DNA is TGTGCCAGCTCACCACACAAGGATGATGAAGCTTTCTTT. Protein product: CASSPHKDDEAFF.

In its sample, this clone was seen many times. The chain is built from TRBV27 and TRBJ2-7; 8 bases are a match to TRBD2. The CDR3 consists of 16 residues. Germline V gene sequence: CDR1 MNHEY, CDR2 SMNVEV (reference sequence). The V and J ends lost 4 bases and 2 bases, in that order; junction bases with no gene match: 10. CDR3 residues: CASSSFGTRGTYEQYF. The CDR3 nucleotides are TGTGCCAGCAGTTCGTTCGGGACTAGGGGGACCTACGAGCAGTACTTC.

The chain carries TRBV27 and TRBJ2-3, with 8 bases identical to TRBD1. V lost 5 bases and J lost 0; bases outside the gene matches: 7. Germline CDR1 and CDR2: MNHEY and SMNVEV (reference sequence). The CDR3 runs to 16 residues. This chain's CDR3 is CASSPRRDRSTDTQYF. The DNA for the CDR3 is TGTGCCAGCAGTCCCCGCCGGGACAGGAGCACAGATACGCAGTATTTT.

With respect to this clone: One end of the junction is discordant with germline, which a read error may explain. The chain carries TRBV28 and TRBJ1-5; TRBD1 matches at 11 bases. The CDR3 covers 14 residues. Germline V gene sequence: CDR1 MDHEN, CDR2 SYDVKM. The CDR3 sequence: CASSLAGTGGSGYF. The CDR3 nucleotides are TGTGCCAGCAGTTTAGCCGGGACAGGGGGTTCGGGCTATTTT.

The V and J genes are TRBV28 and TRBJ2-4; 7 nucleotides line up with TRBD2. Germline CDR1 reads MDHEN; CDR2 reads SYDVKM. The CDR3 spans 16 residues. V lost 5 bases, J lost 7 bases, and 14 bases stayed unmatched. CDR3 sequence reads: CASSPVAGHSGNIQYF. CDR3 DNA sequence: TGTGCCAGCAGTCCCGTAGCGGGCCACAGTGGGAACATTCAGTACTTC.

V usage is TRBV19 and J usage is TRBJ2-5, with a tentative D call TRBD2 (5 bases). This CDR3 region has 12 residues. Trimming took 4 bases from V and 5 from J, leaving 8 bases between them. In germline, CDR1 is LNHDA, CDR2 SQIVND (reference sequence). CDR3 sequence (DNA): TGTGCCAGTAGTACGACGGGGGAGACCCAGTACTTC. Translation gives CASSTTGETQYF.

V usage is TRBV28 and J usage is TRBJ2-7, with a possible D match to TRBD2 (6 bases). The germline gives CDR1 MDHEN, CDR2 SYDVKM. The CDR3 has 16 amino acids. Trimming left V 2 bases short and J 2 bases short, with 16 bases between. This chain's CDR3 is CASSLGLAINPYEQYF. CDR3 nucleotide sequence: TGTGCCAGCAGTTTAGGGCTAGCGATAAACCCCTACGAGCAGTACTTC. The variable domain in full, completed from reference TRBV28 and TRBJ2-7, reads DVKVTQSSRYLVKRTGEKVFLECVQDMDHENMFWYRQDPGLGLRLIYFSYDVKMKEKGDIPEGYSVSREKKERFSLILESASTNQTSMYLCASSLGLAINPYEQYFGPGTRLTVT.

The chain carries TRBV2 and TRBJ2-5; D remains unclear. Germline CDR1 is SNHLY and CDR2 is FYNNEI. This CDR3 region has 12 residues. With 5 bases removed from V and 5 bases from J, the gap between germline ends came to 9 bases. The CDR3 loop reads CASSPARETQYF. CDR3 DNA sequence: TGTGCCAGCAGTCCGGCGCGGGAGACCCAGTACTTC.

The chain joins TRBV30 to TRBJ1-5, with unresolved D. The V end lost 0 bases, the J end lost 4 bases, and 16 bases lay between the germline ends. This CDR3 comprises 16 residues. Germline CDR1 is GTSNPN and CDR2 is SVGIG (reference sequence). CDR3: CAWSVEFAQANQPQHF. CDR3 sequence (DNA): TGTGCCTGGAGTGTAGAATTCGCGCAGGCTAATCAGCCCCAGCATTTT.

The count of this clone is one. The chain has TRBV16 and TRBJ1-3; D remains ambiguous. The CDR3 spans 14 residues. Trimming took 3 bases from V and 4 from J, leaving 10 bases between them. CDR1 KGHSY and CDR2 FQNENV come from the germline V gene. In nucleotides, the CDR3 is TGTGCCAGCAGCCAGAGGGCCGTCGGAAACACCATATATTTT. Encoded protein: CASSQRAVGNTIYF.

The chain employs TRBV5-1 and TRBJ2-7, with D unresolved. CDR3 length: 13 amino acids. Trimming removed 4 bases at V and 2 bases at J, with 10 bases between. CDR1 and CDR2 from the germline V gene are SGHRS and YFSETQ. The chain's CDR3 is CASSMDGTYEQYF. CDR3 sequence (DNA): TGCGCCAGCAGCATGGACGGAACCTACGAGCAGTACTTC.

This chain joins TRBV10-3 and TRBJ1-4; D perhaps matches TRBD1 (5 bases). Trimming removed 2 bases from V and 5 bases from J, with 15 bases in between. From germline, CDR1 is ENHRY and CDR2 SYGVKD. The CDR3 covers 16 residues. The chain's CDR3 is CAISENRRTSNEKLFF. CDR3 nucleotide sequence: TGTGCCATCAGTGAGAACAGGAGGACATCGAATGAAAAACTGTTTTTT.

V usage is TRBV2 and J usage is TRBJ2-7; D is perhaps TRBD1 (5 bases). The V gene lost 8 bases and the J gene lost 7 bases, with 21 bases spanning the gap. Germline V gene sequence: CDR1 SNHLY, CDR2 FYNNEI. The CDR3 is 14 residues long. In nucleotides, the CDR3 is TGTGCCAGCGTCCAGGGAAACGGGTCGGGTGAGCAGTACTTC. Encoded protein: CASVQGNGSGEQYF.

There are a few counts of this clone. The V gene is TRBV10-3, the J gene TRBJ1-2; D call uncertain. Germline assignment: CDR1 ENHRY and CDR2 SYGVKD. V was cut by 10 bases and J by 5 bases, with 17 bases left in between. This CDR3 has 13 residues. CDR3 region: CASHEQVEYGYTF. DNA of the CDR3: TGTGCCAGCCACGAGCAGGTCGAGTATGGCTACACCTTC.

This chain uses TRBV7-2 with TRBJ2-7; D is possibly TRBD1 (6 bases). The V and J ends lost 2 bases and 6 bases respectively, with 14 bases between them. The CDR3 consists of 14 residues. Germline CDR1 and CDR2: SGHTA and FQGNSA. This CDR3 is CASSLPGAATEQYF. DNA for the CDR3: TGTGCCAGCAGCTTACCAGGGGCAGCAACCGAGCAGTACTTC.

V usage is TRBV18 and J usage is TRBJ1-4, with D unresolved. This CDR3 is 14 amino acids long. V lost 2 bases, J lost 4 bases, and 8 bases lay in between. Germline CDR1 and CDR2: KGHSH and LQKENI. CDR3: CASSPRLGNEKLFF. CDR3 coding DNA: TGTGCCAGCTCACCAAGGTTAGGTAATGAAAAACTGTTTTTT. The full variable domain, its missing parts supplied by reference TRBV18 and TRBJ1-4, is NAGVMQNPRHLVRRRGQEARLRCSPMKGHSHVYWYRQLPEEGLKFMVYLQKENIIDESGMPKERFSAEFPKEGPSILRIQQVVRGDSAAYFCASSPRLGNEKLFFGSGTQLSVL.

The chain links TRBV5-1 to TRBJ2-1, with 7 bases identical to TRBD1. The CDR3 length is 12 residues. Germline V gene sequence: CDR1 SGHRS, CDR2 YFSETQ. The V segment lost 4 bases and the J segment 9 bases; nucleotides outside the gene matches: 4. The CDR3 here is CASSLHRGEQFF. CDR3 bases: TGCGCCAGCAGCCTCCACAGGGGTGAGCAGTTCTTC.

Only one count was recorded for this clone. CDR3 DNA: TGCGCCAGCAGCGCCCCACAGGGGTGGGCAGATACGCAGTATTTT. Translating gives CASSAPQGWADTQYF. The J gene is TRBJ2-3, the V gene TRBV5-1, with 7 positions matching TRBD1. V shed 4 bases, J shed 4 bases, and the junction held 9 bases outside the gene matches. This CDR3 has 15 residues. Germline CDR1 and CDR2: SGHRS and YFSETQ.